The text below deals with one T cell receptor (beta chain). Its target is not known. The V and J ends lost 4 bases and 1 base respectively, with 8 bases between them. Germline lookup yields CDR1 LNHNV and CDR2 YYDKDF (reference sequence). The CDR3 runs to 13 residues. This sample was included in a study of shared clonotypes between healthy human individuals. Study context: The cohort comprised a couple of women and a few men. Their ages spanned 18 to 49 years. Each donor had three CD4 naive, three CD4 memory, two CD8 naive and one CD8 memory plate. Study results and limitations: Limited genetic and exposure-history diversity came from having few donors. Depth was large, yet rarefaction showed that sorted-subset sequencing was incomplete.

Naive CD8 populations comprised CD45RO-negative cells positively selected for CCR7, excluding terminally differentiated effector memory CD45RA+ cells. Measured with immunoSEQ multiplex PCR; TCRdb has only the in-frame clones, and not every one. The sample records about 2 million clones, less than 95% being singletons. The receptor was isolated from a man younger than 30 in good health. The rearrangement joins TRBV15 to TRBJ2-7; D remains ambiguous. Sequencing was performed on naive CD8+ T cells sorted from blood. CDR3 sequence (DNA): TGTGCCACCAGCATCTCACGTTCCTACGAGCAGTACTTC. Its protein is CATSISRSYEQYF.